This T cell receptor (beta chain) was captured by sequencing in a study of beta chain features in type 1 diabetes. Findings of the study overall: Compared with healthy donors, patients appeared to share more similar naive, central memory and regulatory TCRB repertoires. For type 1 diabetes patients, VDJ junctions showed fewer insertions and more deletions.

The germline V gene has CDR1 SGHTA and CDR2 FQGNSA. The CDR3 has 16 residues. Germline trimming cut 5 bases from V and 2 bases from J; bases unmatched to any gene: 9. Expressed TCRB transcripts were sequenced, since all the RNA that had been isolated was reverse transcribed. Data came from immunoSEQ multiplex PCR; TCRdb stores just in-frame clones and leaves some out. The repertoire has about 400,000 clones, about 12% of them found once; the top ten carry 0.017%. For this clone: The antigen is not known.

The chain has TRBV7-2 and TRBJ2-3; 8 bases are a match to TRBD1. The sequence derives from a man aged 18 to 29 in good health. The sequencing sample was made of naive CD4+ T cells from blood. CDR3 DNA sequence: TGTGCCAGCAGCCTCCTCAGGACAGGGAACACAGATACGCAGTATTTT. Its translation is CASSLLRTGNTDTQYF.